This T cell receptor (beta chain) was sequenced for a study of regulatory T cells in long-lasting Graves disease. Overall study context: The antithyroid drugs taken by newly diagnosed Graves' patients had been used for under 3 months.

The time point here: newly diagnosed GD, antithyroid drugs for less than 3 months. RNA isolated from PBMCs was used to make the TCR library. Germline values: CDR1 MGHRA, CDR2 YSYEKL. The V gene lost 5 bases and the J gene lost 8 bases, with 18 bases spanning the gap. The CDR3 extends over 15 amino acids. Building of the TCR beta libraries involved iRepertoire HTBI primers and Arm-PCR of CDR3 regions. MiXCR, applied by TCRdb to the multiplex PCR reads, yields one record per CDR3 protein. The table records about 530,000 distinct CDR3 sequences, 15% to 20% of them present only once. The sample also formed part of further work on T cells in Graves' hyperthyroidism and ophthalmopathy. That publication notes: Each patient was aged 18 to 65 and had newly diagnosed hyperthyroidism of under 2 months' duration.

The chain links TRBV4-1 to TRBJ1-4; TRBD1 might be the D (5 bases). The input for sequencing was peripheral blood mononuclear cells (PBMCs), taken at new diagnosis, from a patient treated with antithyroid drugs. The receptor was derived from a woman in her forties or fifties with Graves disease. The CDR3, as DNA: TGCGCCAGCAGCTCACCGGGGGGGTTCGGGGAAAAACTGTTTTTT. Protein: CASSSPGGFGEKLFF.